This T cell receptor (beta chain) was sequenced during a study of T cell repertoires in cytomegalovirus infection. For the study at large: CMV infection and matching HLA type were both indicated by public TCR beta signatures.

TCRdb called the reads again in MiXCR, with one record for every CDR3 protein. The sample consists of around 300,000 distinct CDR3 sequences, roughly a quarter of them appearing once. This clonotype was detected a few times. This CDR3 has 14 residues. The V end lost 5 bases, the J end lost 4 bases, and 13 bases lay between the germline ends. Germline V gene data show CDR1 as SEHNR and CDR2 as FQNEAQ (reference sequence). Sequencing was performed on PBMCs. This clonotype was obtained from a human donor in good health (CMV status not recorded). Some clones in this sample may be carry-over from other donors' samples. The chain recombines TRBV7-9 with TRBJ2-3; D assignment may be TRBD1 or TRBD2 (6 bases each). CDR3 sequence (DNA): TGTGCCAGCAGCCCCGGGGGCGCCGCAGATACGCAGTATTTT. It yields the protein CASSPGGAADTQYF.